Reported below is one T cell receptor (beta chain). The data derive from a study of blood T cell repertoires in COVID-19. At the level of the study: COVID-19 samples, acute and convalescent, were from the United States, Italy and Spain.

Enrolled through a virtual design, the participants were between roughly 18 and 89 years of age and came from approximately 25 US areas. Categorization into cohorts depended on clinical history that participants reported. Per the authors' pipeline: Estimation of nucleated cell counts relied on the amplification of reference gene primers. Sequencing was performed with immunoSEQ multiplex PCR; in TCRdb, only in-frame clones are kept and a portion is missing. The DNA was the basis for D and trimming; V, J and clone size are from that table. Altogether about 440,000 clones are present, 90% being singletons, with the ten largest covering 0.55% to 0.75%. The CDR3 extends over 14 amino acids. Germline CDR1 is MNHEY and CDR2 is SMNVEV (reference sequence). The V and J ends lost 3 bases and 9 bases respectively, with 15 bases between them.

The chain joins TRBV27 to TRBJ2-1, with a weak D call TRBD2 (5 bases). The receptor's source is a man younger than 30 who had recovered from COVID-19. What was sequenced was PBMCs or T cells enriched from blood (not recorded which). CDR3 sequence reads: CASSFRERSVEQFF. CDR3 sequence (DNA): TGTGCCAGCAGTTTCCGGGAAAGATCGGTTGAGCAGTTCTTC.